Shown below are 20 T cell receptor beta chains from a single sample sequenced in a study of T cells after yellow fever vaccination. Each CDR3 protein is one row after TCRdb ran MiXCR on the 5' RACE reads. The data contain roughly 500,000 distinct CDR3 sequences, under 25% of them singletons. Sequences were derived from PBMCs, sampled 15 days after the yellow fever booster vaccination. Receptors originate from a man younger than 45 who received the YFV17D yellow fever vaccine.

CDR3 bases: TGCAGTGCTCTCAGACCAAGGACAGGGGTCGAGACCCAGTACTTC. It codes for CSALRPRTGVETQYF. This chain links TRBV20-1 with TRBJ2-5; 9 bases match TRBD1. The CDR3 totals 15 residues. Germline CDR1 DFQATT, CDR2 SNEGSKA (reference sequence). Trimming at V came to 5 bases and at J to 5 bases, leaving 12 bases not matched to a gene.

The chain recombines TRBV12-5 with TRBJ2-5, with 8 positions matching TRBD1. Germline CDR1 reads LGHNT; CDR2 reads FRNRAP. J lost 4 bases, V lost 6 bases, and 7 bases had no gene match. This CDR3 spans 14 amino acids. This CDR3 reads CASGGSDRGETQYF. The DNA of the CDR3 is TGTGCTAGTGGCGGTTCCGACAGGGGAGAGACCCAGTACTTC.

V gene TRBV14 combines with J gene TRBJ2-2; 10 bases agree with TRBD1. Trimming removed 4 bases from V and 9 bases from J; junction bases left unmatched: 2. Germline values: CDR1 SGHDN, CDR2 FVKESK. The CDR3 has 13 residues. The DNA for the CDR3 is TGTGCCAGCAGCCCGACAGGGGGCCGGGAGCTGTTTTTT. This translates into CASSPTGGRELFF.

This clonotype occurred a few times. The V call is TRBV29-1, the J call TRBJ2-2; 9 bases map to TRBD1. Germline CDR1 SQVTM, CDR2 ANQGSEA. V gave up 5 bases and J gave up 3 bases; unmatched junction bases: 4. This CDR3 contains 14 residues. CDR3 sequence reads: CSVRTGVDTGELFF. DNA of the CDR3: TGCAGCGTTCGGACAGGGGTGGACACCGGGGAGCTGTTTTTT.

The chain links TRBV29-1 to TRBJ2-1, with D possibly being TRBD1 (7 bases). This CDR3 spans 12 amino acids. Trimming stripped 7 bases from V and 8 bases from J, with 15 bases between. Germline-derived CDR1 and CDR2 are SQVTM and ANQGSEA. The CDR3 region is CSGYRGGYEQFF. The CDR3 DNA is TGCAGCGGCTACAGGGGAGGCTATGAGCAGTTCTTC.

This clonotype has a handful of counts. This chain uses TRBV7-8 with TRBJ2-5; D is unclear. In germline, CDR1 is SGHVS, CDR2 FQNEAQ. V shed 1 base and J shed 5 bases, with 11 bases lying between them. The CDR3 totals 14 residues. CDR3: CASSLGLVGETQYF. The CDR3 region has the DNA TGTGCCAGCAGCTTAGGCCTAGTGGGGGAGACCCAGTACTTC.

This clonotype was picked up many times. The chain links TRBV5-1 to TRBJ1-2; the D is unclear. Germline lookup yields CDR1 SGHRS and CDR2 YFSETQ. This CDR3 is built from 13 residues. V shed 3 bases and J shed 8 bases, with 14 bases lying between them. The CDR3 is CASSSPPLGGYTF. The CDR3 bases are TGCGCCAGCAGCTCCCCTCCTTTGGGGGGCTACACCTTC.

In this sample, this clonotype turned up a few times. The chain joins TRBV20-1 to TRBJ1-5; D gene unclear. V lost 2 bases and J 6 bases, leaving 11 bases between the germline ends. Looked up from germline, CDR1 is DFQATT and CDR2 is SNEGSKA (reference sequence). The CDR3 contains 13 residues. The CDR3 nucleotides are TGCAGTGCTAGATCCCCCTCAAGTCAGCCCCAGCATTTT. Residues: CSARSPSSQPQHF.

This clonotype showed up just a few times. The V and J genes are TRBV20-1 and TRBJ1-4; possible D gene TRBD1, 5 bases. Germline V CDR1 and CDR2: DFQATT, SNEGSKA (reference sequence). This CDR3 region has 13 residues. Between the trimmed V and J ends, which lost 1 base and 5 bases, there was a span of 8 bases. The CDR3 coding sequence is TGCAGTGCTAGAGGGGGGGTGAATGAAAAACTGTTTTTT. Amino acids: CSARGGVNEKLFF.

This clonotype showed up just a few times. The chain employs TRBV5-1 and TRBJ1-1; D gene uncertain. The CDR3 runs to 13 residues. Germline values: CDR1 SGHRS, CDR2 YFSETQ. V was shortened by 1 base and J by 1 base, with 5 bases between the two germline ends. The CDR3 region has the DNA TGCGCCAGCAGCTTGACCCAGAACACTGAAGCTTTCTTT. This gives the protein CASSLTQNTEAFF.

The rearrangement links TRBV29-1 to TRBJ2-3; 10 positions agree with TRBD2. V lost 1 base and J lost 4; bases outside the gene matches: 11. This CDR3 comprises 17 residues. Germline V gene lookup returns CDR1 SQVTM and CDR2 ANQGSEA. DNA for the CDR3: TGCAGCGTTGAAGGGCTAGCGGGAGTTGGTTCGGCAGATACGCAGTATTTT. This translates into CSVEGLAGVGSADTQYF.

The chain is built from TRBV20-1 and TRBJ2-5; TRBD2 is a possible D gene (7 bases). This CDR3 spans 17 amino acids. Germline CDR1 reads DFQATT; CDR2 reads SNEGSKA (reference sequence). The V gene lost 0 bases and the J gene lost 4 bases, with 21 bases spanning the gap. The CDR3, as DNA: TGCAGTGCTAGAGATCCGTTGAGGGGGGAGGGCCTAGAGACCCAGTACTTC. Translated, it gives CSARDPLRGEGLETQYF.

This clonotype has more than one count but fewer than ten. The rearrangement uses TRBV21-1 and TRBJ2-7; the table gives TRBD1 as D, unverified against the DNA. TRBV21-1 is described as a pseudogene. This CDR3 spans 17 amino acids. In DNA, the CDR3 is TGTGCCAGCAGCAAAGTGAAGCTGGACAGACCCACCTACGAGCAGTACTTC. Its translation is CASSKVKLDRPTYEQYF.

For the CDR3, the DNA is TGTGCCAGCACCCATTCCGGGTCCTTAGGTGATACGCAGTATTTT. It codes for CASTHSGSLGDTQYF. The gene calls are TRBV12-3 or TRBV12-4 and TRBJ2-3; D is unresolved. With 7 bases removed from V and 6 bases from J, the gap between germline ends came to 20 bases. CDR3 size: 15 residues.

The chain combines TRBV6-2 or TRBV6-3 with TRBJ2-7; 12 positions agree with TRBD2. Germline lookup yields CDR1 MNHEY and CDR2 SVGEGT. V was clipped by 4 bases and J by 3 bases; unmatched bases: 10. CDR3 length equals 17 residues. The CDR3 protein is CASSSRGLAGSHYEQYF. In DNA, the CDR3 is TGTGCCAGCAGTTCCCGAGGACTAGCGGGATCCCACTACGAGCAGTACTTC.

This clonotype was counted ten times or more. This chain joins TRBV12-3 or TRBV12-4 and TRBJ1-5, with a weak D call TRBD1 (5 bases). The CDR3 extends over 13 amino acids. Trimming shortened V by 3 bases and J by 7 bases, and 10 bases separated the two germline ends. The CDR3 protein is CASSFSGGQPQHF. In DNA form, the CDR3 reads TGTGCCAGCAGTTTTTCTGGGGGGCAGCCCCAGCATTTT.

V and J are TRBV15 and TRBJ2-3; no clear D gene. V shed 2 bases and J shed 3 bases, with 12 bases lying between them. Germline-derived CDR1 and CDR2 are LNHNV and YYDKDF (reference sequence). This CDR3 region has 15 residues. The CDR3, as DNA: TGTGCCACCAGCAGACCCCCCGGAGAAACAGATACGCAGTATTTT. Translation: CATSRPPGETDTQYF.

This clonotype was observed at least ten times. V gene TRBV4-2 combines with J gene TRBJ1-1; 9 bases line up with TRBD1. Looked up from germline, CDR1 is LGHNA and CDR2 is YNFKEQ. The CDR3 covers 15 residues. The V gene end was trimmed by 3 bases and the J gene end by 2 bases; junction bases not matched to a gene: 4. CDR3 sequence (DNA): TGTGCCAGCAGCCACAAGGACAGGGGAAACACTGAAGCTTTCTTT. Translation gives CASSHKDRGNTEAFF.

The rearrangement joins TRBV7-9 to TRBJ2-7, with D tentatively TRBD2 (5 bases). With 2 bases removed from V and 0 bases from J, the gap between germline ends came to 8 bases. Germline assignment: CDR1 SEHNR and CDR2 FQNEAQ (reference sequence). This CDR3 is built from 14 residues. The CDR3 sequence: CASSLYTSSYEQYF. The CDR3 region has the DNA TGTGCCAGCAGCTTATACACTAGCTCCTACGAGCAGTACTTC.

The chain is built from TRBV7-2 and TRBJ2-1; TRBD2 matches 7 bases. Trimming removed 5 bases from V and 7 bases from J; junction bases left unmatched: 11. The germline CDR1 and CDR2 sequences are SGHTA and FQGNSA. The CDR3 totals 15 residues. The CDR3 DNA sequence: TGTGCCAGCAGCGCCGGACTAGGAGGCTTGAATGAGCAGTTCTTC. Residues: CASSAGLGGLNEQFF.